Listed here are 12 T cell receptor beta chains from one sample, sequenced in a study of T cell responses to AZD1222 COVID-19 vaccine. Sequencing was performed with immunoSEQ multiplex PCR; in TCRdb, only in-frame clones are kept and a portion is missing. The sample yields 99,000 or so clones, around nine tenths seen once. Material: peripheral blood, obtained on day 0 of AZD1222 vaccination. All receptors come from an adult in good health.

This clone was seen a few times. V gene TRBV5-1 combines with J gene TRBJ2-1, with TRBD1 as a possible D gene (5 bases). Germline-derived CDR1 and CDR2 are SGHRS and YFSETQ. The CDR3 is made up of 15 amino acids. V gave up 2 bases and J gave up 1 base, with 10 bases separating them. The CDR3 sequence: CASSFSPGSYNEQFF. DNA for the CDR3: TGCGCCAGCAGCTTCTCCCCAGGGTCCTACAATGAGCAGTTCTTC.

This chain connects TRBV3-1 (or the pseudogene TRBV3-2) to TRBJ1-3; 7 bases fit TRBD1. V was clipped by 2 bases and J by 4 bases; unmatched bases: 5. CDR1 and CDR2 (germline): LGHDT, YNNKEL (reference sequence). This CDR3 comprises 15 residues. The CDR3 bases are TGTGCCAGCAGCCAACTCAGGGGGGCGGGAAACACCATATATTTT. It yields the protein CASSQLRGAGNTIYF.

The rearrangement joins TRBV27 to TRBJ1-6; D uncertain. Germline V lookup: CDR1 MNHEY, CDR2 SMNVEV (reference sequence). The CDR3 runs 13 residues. With 5 bases removed from V and 10 bases from J, the gap between germline ends came to 12 bases. CDR3 region: CASSLKWGSPLHF. The DNA for the CDR3 is TGTGCCAGCAGTCTCAAATGGGGATCACCCCTCCACTTT.

The rearrangement uses TRBV10-1 and TRBJ2-1; unclear D gene. Trimming cost V 4 bases and J 8 bases, with 9 bases left between them. Germline CDR1 WNHNN, CDR2 SYGVQD (reference sequence). The CDR3 consists of 12 residues. The CDR3 sequence is CASSAWRDEQFF. In DNA form, the CDR3 reads TGCGCCAGCAGTGCATGGAGAGATGAGCAGTTCTTC.

The chain recombines TRBV19 with TRBJ1-2; D remains ambiguous. The CDR3 covers 12 residues. The V and J ends lost 6 bases and 5 bases respectively, with 10 bases between them. In germline, CDR1 is LNHDA, CDR2 SQIVND (reference sequence). The CDR3 DNA is TGTGCCAGTAGGAACCACCGGTATGGCTACACCTTC. Amino acid sequence: CASRNHRYGYTF.

J is TRBJ2-5 and V is TRBV29-1; D is possibly TRBD1 (8 bases). This CDR3 comprises 13 residues. Between the trimmed V and J ends, which lost 6 bases and 5 bases, there was a span of 16 bases. Germline loops: CDR1 SQVTM, CDR2 ANQGSEA. The CDR3 DNA follows: TGCAGCGTGGACAGGGAGGGAGAGGAGACCCAGTACTTC. Protein: CSVDREGEETQYF. Drawing the rest from reference TRBV29-1 and TRBJ2-5, the complete variable domain is SAVISQKPSRDICQRGTSLTIQCQVDSQVTMMFWYRQQPGQSLTLIATANQGSEATYESGFVIDKFPISRPNLTFSTLTVSNMSPEDSSIYLCSVDREGEETQYFGPGTRLLVL.

The V and J genes are TRBV9 and TRBJ2-7; D is unresolved. Germline CDR1 and CDR2: SGDLS and YYNGEE. This CDR3 spans 15 amino acids. The V end lost 3 bases, the J end lost 0 bases, and 13 bases lay between the germline ends. The CDR3 here is CASSGSATHSYEQYF. The CDR3 nucleotides are TGTGCCAGCAGCGGGTCGGCGACACACTCCTACGAGCAGTACTTC.

This rearrangement joins TRBV12-3 or TRBV12-4 to TRBJ2-7; D is possibly TRBD1 (6 bases). CDR3 length equals 12 residues. V dropped 5 bases and J dropped 3 bases, with 8 bases sitting between them. CDR3 DNA: TGTGCCAGCAGTCTGACAGGCTACGAGCAGTACTTC. This gives the protein CASSLTGYEQYF.

The chain is built from TRBV4-1 and TRBJ2-2; 7 nucleotides match TRBD2. Per germline, CDR1 MGHRA and CDR2 YSYEKL. The CDR3 sequence is 18 residues long. The V and J ends lost 3 bases and 6 bases, in that order; junction bases with no gene match: 16. CDR3 sequence reads: CASSQRLAAGVGAGELFF. The CDR3 region has the DNA TGCGCCAGCAGCCAGCGACTAGCTGCGGGGGTGGGCGCCGGGGAGCTGTTTTTT.

This chain joins TRBV7-8 and TRBJ2-3; 7 bases fit TRBD1. After removal of 4 bases from V and 0 bases from J, the junction contained 7 bases not matched to a gene. The CDR3 length is 16 residues. Looked up from germline, CDR1 is SGHVS and CDR2 is FQNEAQ. CDR3 DNA sequence: TGTGCCAGCAGCTCAAGACAGGGTATTAGCACAGATACGCAGTATTTT. It translates to CASSSRQGISTDTQYF.

This sequence joins TRBV6-5 and TRBJ1-5, with TRBD1 identical over 10 bases. V dropped 6 bases and J dropped 5; count of bases not matched to a gene: 7. This CDR3 is built from 15 residues. CDR1 and CDR2 from the germline V gene are MNHEY and SVGAGI. CDR3 coding DNA: TGTGCCAGCAGCCCGGGACAGGGGTTCGATCAGCCCCAGCATTTT. Protein sequence: CASSPGQGFDQPQHF.

This chain links TRBV4-1 with TRBJ1-4, with D maybe TRBD1 (6 bases). V dropped 3 bases and J dropped 7 bases, with 6 bases sitting between them. CDR1 MGHRA and CDR2 YSYEKL come from the germline V gene. The CDR3 has 12 amino acids. DNA of the CDR3: TGCGCCAGCAGCCAGGACAGTGAAAAACTGTTTTTT. This gives the protein CASSQDSEKLFF.